This T cell receptor (beta chain) was identified in a study of cytomegalovirus exposure and HLA in healthy donors. The V gene's germline CDR1 is MNHEY and CDR2 SVGAGI. The germline V and J ends were trimmed by 5 bases and 1 base, with 14 bases remaining between them. CDR3 size: 15 residues. In the case of this clone: Its target is unknown.

Broader study findings: Within a later analysis, the majority of CMV-associated TCR beta chains appeared HLA-restricted.

The PCR made use of 60 Vbeta and 13 Jbeta primers. The data were produced by immunoSEQ multiplex PCR, yet TCRdb's version contains in-frame clones alone and is incomplete. The sample includes about 39,000 clones. This chain uses TRBV6-5 with TRBJ1-1, with a tentative D call TRBD1 (5 bases). Sample: PBMCs. The clonotype originates from a woman in her twenties or thirties in good health and CMV-seropositive. The CDR3 coding sequence is TGTGCCAGCAGTAAGCCGGGACTCCCGAACACTGAAGCTTTCTTT. Its translation is CASSKPGLPNTEAFF.